These 15 T cell receptor beta chains share one sample of origin, sequenced in a study of CD4 and CD8 cells across lung adenocarcinoma regions. TCRdb processed the PCR reads anew with MiXCR; each CDR3 protein has one entry. The data show 15,000 to 20,000 distinct CDR3 sequences, 45% to 60% seen once. The specimen sequenced was CD8+ T cells from the center of a lung tumor. Every receptor here comes from a female donor with lung adenocarcinoma. The CD4 and CD8 labels of this study may be unreliable.

The chain recombines TRBV6-1 with TRBJ2-2, with 13 bases identical to TRBD2. Germline assignment: CDR1 MNHNS and CDR2 SASEGT. The CDR3 extends over 15 amino acids. The V gene end was trimmed by 6 bases and the J gene end by 5 bases; junction bases not matched to a gene: 3. The CDR3 region is CASRAGLAGTGELFF. In DNA form, the CDR3 reads TGTGCCAGCAGAGCGGGACTAGCGGGGACCGGGGAGCTGTTTTTT.

Here the CDR3 reads CAWSVGTVDGYTF. The DNA of the CDR3 is TGTGCCTGGAGTGTAGGGACCGTGGATGGCTACACCTTC. The chain employs TRBV30 and TRBJ1-2, with D possibly being TRBD1 (5 bases). Germline-derived CDR1 and CDR2 are GTSNPN and SVGIG (reference sequence). This CDR3 contains 13 residues. V was cut by 0 bases and J by 6 bases, with 11 bases left in between.

The rearrangement uses TRBV7-2 and TRBJ1-2; D gene uncertain. Trimming took off 1 base at V and 8 bases at J, with 11 bases between the two ends. CDR1 SGHTA and CDR2 FQGNSA come from the germline V gene. This CDR3 has 13 residues. The CDR3 reads CASSLGRIKGYTF. CDR3 nucleotides: TGTGCCAGCAGCTTAGGGCGGATAAAGGGCTACACCTTC.

Here the CDR3 reads CASSSGQGRETQFF. CDR3 DNA sequence: TGCGCCAGCAGCTCTGGACAGGGAAGAGAGACCCAGTTCTTC. The chain couples TRBV5-1 to TRBJ2-1; 8 nucleotides align to TRBD1. V lost 3 bases to trimming and J lost 13 bases; unmatched junction nucleotides: 12. CDR1 is SGHRS and CDR2 is YFSETQ in the germline V gene. The CDR3 covers 14 residues.

This clonotype has just a few counts. This clone may be a read error of a much larger clone one base away. The CDR3 sequence is CASSYSTNQPFAQYF. The DNA of the CDR3 is TGTGCCAGCAGTTACTCGACTAACCAACCCTTCGCACAGTACTTC. The chain links TRBV6-5 to TRBJ2-5, with D possibly TRBD2 on 5 matching bases. There are 15 residues in the CDR3. The germline V gene encodes CDR1 MNHEY and CDR2 SVGAGI. Trimming took off 0 bases at V and 11 bases at J, with 19 bases between the two ends.

The chain uses TRBV14 and TRBJ2-6; no clear D. The CDR3 extends over 15 amino acids. CDR1 is SGHDN and CDR2 is FVKESK in the germline V gene. Trimming removed 0 bases from V and 3 bases from J, with 6 bases in between. The CDR3 loop reads CASSQEGLGANVLTF. The CDR3 DNA reads as TGTGCCAGCAGCCAAGAAGGGCTTGGGGCCAACGTCCTGACTTTC.

This clonotype was detected ten times or more. The chain recombines TRBV7-8 with TRBJ2-3; D gene uncertain. With 0 bases removed from V and 6 bases from J, the gap between germline ends came to 4 bases. CDR3 length equals 12 residues. Germline CDR1 reads SGHVS; CDR2 reads FQNEAQ. The CDR3 DNA is TGTGCCAGCAGCTTAGCGGAGGATACGCAGTATTTT. Encoded protein: CASSLAEDTQYF.

This clonotype was counted between two and nine times. This chain uses TRBV6-1 with TRBJ2-3, with D tentatively TRBD2 (6 bases). The V and J ends lost 2 bases and 5 bases respectively, with 11 bases between them. The germline V gene encodes CDR1 MNHNS and CDR2 SASEGT. This CDR3 contains 14 residues. For the CDR3, the DNA is TGTGCCAGCAGTGAACGGGGGAAGGTAGATACGCAGTATTTT. Its protein product is CASSERGKVDTQYF.

Comments on this clonotype: A read error may produce the germline difference seen at one junction end. V is TRBV6-1 and J is TRBJ2-5; TRBD2 aligns across 9 bases. The CDR3 is 17 residues long. Germline V gives CDR1 MNHNS, CDR2 SASEGT. The CDR3 DNA follows: TGTGCCAGCAGTCGGGGACTCGCGGGAGGGCACCAAGATACCCAGTACTTC. Protein product: CASSRGLAGGHQDTQYF.

The V and J genes are TRBV7-8 and TRBJ1-6, with D possibly TRBD1 on 6 matching bases. V was cut by 6 bases and J by 9 bases, with 15 bases left in between. In germline, CDR1 is SGHVS, CDR2 FQNEAQ. The CDR3 has 14 amino acids. The CDR3 DNA follows: TGTGCCAGCAGTCTGGGGACACATGGTTCACCCCTCCACTTT. Translation gives CASSLGTHGSPLHF.

This clonotype has ten or more counts. This sequence may be a read error, since a much larger clone differs from it by one base. The chain carries TRBV27 and TRBJ2-1; possibly TRBD2 for D (5 bases). The J call is uncertain, as TRBJ2-7 better fits the DNA end. The CDR3 runs to 13 residues. Germline V gene lookup returns CDR1 MNHEY and CDR2 SMNVEV (reference sequence). CDR3 protein: CASSSDWVDEQYF. In DNA, the CDR3 is TGTGCCAGCAGTTCGGACTGGGTGGATGAGCAGTACTTC.

This chain links TRBV6-1 with TRBJ2-1, with D possibly TRBD2 on 7 matching bases. Germline CDR1 MNHNS, CDR2 SASEGT. V was shortened by 8 bases and J by 1 base, with 24 bases between the two germline ends. The length of the CDR3 is 18 residues. Here the CDR3 DNA reads TGTGCCAGCCGCGATTGGGGGGGGGGGCTTGAGTCCTACAATGAGCAGTTCTTC. As protein: CASRDWGGGLESYNEQFF.

In this sample, this clonotype turned up a few times. The chain combines TRBV4-1 with TRBJ2-3; possible D gene TRBD1, 5 bases. V lost 0 bases and J 2 bases, leaving 12 bases between the germline ends. CDR1 MGHRA and CDR2 YSYEKL come from the germline V gene. The length of the CDR3 is 16 residues. CDR3 nucleotide sequence: TGCGCCAGCAGCCAAGATCCAGGGTTCCCCACAGATACGCAGTATTTT. Protein sequence: CASSQDPGFPTDTQYF.

The CDR3 region is CASEGTVDGYTF. The CDR3 DNA reads as TGTGCCAGCGAGGGGACAGTTGATGGCTACACCTTC. This sequence joins TRBV6-2 or TRBV6-3 and TRBJ1-2, with TRBD1 matching over 7 bases. The CDR3 totals 12 residues. The V segment lost 8 bases and the J segment 6 bases; nucleotides outside the gene matches: 6. CDR1 is MNHEY, CDR2 SVGEGT, per germline.

The gene calls are TRBV10-1 and TRBJ2-3, with D perhaps TRBD1 or TRBD2 (5 bases each). V was shortened by 5 bases and J by 13 bases, with 19 bases between the two germline ends. The CDR3 is 13 residues long. The germline gives CDR1 WNHNN, CDR2 SYGVQD (reference sequence). The DNA of the CDR3 is TGCGCCAGCAGTCCGGGACCCCGGAGCGGTGAGTATTTT. Translating it yields CASSPGPRSGEYF.